The 12 T cell receptor beta chains below come from one sample, sequenced in a study of blood T cells in healthy people across ages. With a J-beta primer mix and a sample-barcoded 5' primer, a second PCR ran about 6 to 11 cycles. TCRdb fed the 5' RACE reads into MiXCR, producing one record per CDR3 protein. The table records hundreds of thousands of distinct CDR3 sequences, about 56% of them present only once. Sequences were obtained from blood. The origin of the receptors is a man in his forties in good health.

There are a few counts of this clonotype. Compared with germline, one end of the junction differs, possibly owing to a read error. V and J are TRBV29-1 and TRBJ2-1; D not resolved. The CDR3 sequence is 12 residues long. CDR1 is SQVTM, CDR2 ANQGSEA, per germline. The CDR3 coding sequence is TGCAGCGTCGGCTTCTCCCACAATGAGCAGTTCTTC. Amino acids: CSVGFSHNEQFF.

This clonotype was detected a few times. V is TRBV6-1 and J is TRBJ2-3; D unclear. The length of the CDR3 is 15 residues. V lost 6 bases, J lost 4 bases, and 17 bases lay in between. Germline assignment: CDR1 MNHNS and CDR2 SASEGT. CDR3 DNA sequence: TGTGCCAGCAGACCGGAGCGTGGTGTTTCAGATACGCAGTATTTT. Its translation: CASRPERGVSDTQYF.

The chain uses TRBV6-2 or TRBV6-3 and TRBJ2-3; D ambiguous. Trimming left V 6 bases short and J 6 bases short, with 13 bases between. The germline V gene has CDR1 MNHEY and CDR2 SVGEGT. There are 13 residues in the CDR3. The CDR3 reads CASRRSPGDTQYF. Here the CDR3 DNA reads TGTGCCAGCAGACGATCCCCCGGCGATACGCAGTATTTT.

V gene TRBV5-4 combines with J gene TRBJ2-1; D is uncertain. The length of the CDR3 is 16 residues. Trimming removed 4 bases at V and 5 bases at J, with 19 bases between. Germline lookup yields CDR1 SGHNT and CDR2 YYREEE (reference sequence). The chain's CDR3 is CASSQRIAPENNEQFF. In DNA, the CDR3 is TGTGCCAGCAGCCAAAGGATAGCCCCAGAAAACAATGAGCAGTTCTTC.

The J gene is TRBJ2-1, the V gene TRBV20-1; 8 nucleotides match TRBD2. The ends lost 3 bases at V and 8 bases at J; junction bases unmatched: 12. Germline V gene data show CDR1 as DFQATT and CDR2 as SNEGSKA (reference sequence). The CDR3 is 15 residues long. The CDR3 region has the DNA TGCAGTGCTAGCCAACCGGGACTAGGCCTAGATGAGCAGTTCTTC. Translated, it gives CSASQPGLGLDEQFF.

The CDR3 loop reads CASSLTPPTGVDNSPLHF. DNA for the CDR3: TGTGCCAGCAGCTTAACTCCCCCAACAGGGGTCGATAATTCACCCCTCCACTTT. The chain joins TRBV7-3 to TRBJ1-6; 7 bases match TRBD1. The CDR3 extends over 18 amino acids. Germline CDR1 SGHTA, CDR2 FQGTGA. V gave up 0 bases and J gave up 5 bases; unmatched junction bases: 10.

The chain employs TRBV20-1 and TRBJ2-2; no reliable D call. This CDR3 spans 15 amino acids. Per germline, CDR1 DFQATT and CDR2 SNEGSKA (reference sequence). The CDR3 protein is CSESPLYGDTGELFF. The CDR3 DNA reads TGCAGCGAAAGCCCTCTTTATGGGGACACCGGGGAGCTGTTTTTT.

J is TRBJ1-2 and V is TRBV12-3 or TRBV12-4; 10 positions match TRBD1. V lost 10 bases to trimming and J lost 8 bases; unmatched junction nucleotides: 25. The CDR3 length is 18 residues. The CDR3 loop reads CAIRKGQGRKKGISGYTF. The CDR3 bases are TGTGCCATCCGAAAGGGACAGGGGCGAAAAAAGGGTATATCGGGCTACACCTTC.

The rearrangement joins TRBV15 to TRBJ1-2; tentative D call: TRBD1 (5 bases). This CDR3 is built from 16 residues. Germline CDR1 is LNHNV and CDR2 is YYDKDF (reference sequence). V lost 5 bases and J 7 bases, leaving 23 bases between the germline ends. CDR3 amino acids: CATSGTQGLVWSGYTF. The CDR3 DNA reads TGTGCCACCAGCGGAACCCAGGGTTTAGTATGGAGTGGCTACACCTTC.

The chain uses TRBV6-2 or TRBV6-3 and TRBJ2-1; D is unclear. The DNA matches TRBJ2-7 better at its end, which makes the J call doubtful. From germline, CDR1 is MNHEY and CDR2 SVGEGT. CDR3 length: 16 residues. CDR3 sequence reads: CASSQILRGSYNEQYF. CDR3 DNA sequence: TGTGCCAGCAGTCAGATTTTGAGAGGCTCCTACAATGAGCAGTACTTC.

The chain recombines TRBV3-1 with TRBJ2-5; no reliable D call. There are 14 residues in the CDR3. Germline loops: CDR1 LGHDT, CDR2 YNNKEL (reference sequence). V was clipped by 5 bases and J by 4 bases, with 14 bases between them. CDR3 loop: CASSIRRSGETQYF. The CDR3 coding sequence is TGTGCCAGCAGCATTAGACGGTCGGGAGAGACCCAGTACTTC.

This clonotype was counted between two and nine times. The chain carries TRBV6-1 and TRBJ2-5; D gene ambiguous. Germline V gene data show CDR1 as MNHNS and CDR2 as SASEGT. V was cut by 6 bases and J by 2 bases, with 22 bases left in between. There are 17 residues in the CDR3. Here the CDR3 reads CASRPPSYRGKQETQYF. The CDR3 nucleotides are TGTGCCAGCAGGCCCCCATCGTATCGCGGTAAACAAGAGACCCAGTACTTC.